The entry that follows covers one TCR beta chain sequence. What it recognizes is unknown. The data derive from a study of shared clonotypes between healthy human individuals. The study, taken as a whole, reports: Enrolling few donors narrowed the genetic and exposure-history diversity that was represented.

The CDR3 has 14 residues. The V gene's germline CDR1 is SEHNR and CDR2 FQNEAQ (reference sequence). V lost 1 base and J 6 bases, leaving 13 bases between the germline ends. Sorted-subset replicate PCRs used around 220 ng DNA, 30,000 or so T cell genomes. Measured with immunoSEQ multiplex PCR; TCRdb has only the in-frame clones, and not every one. The sample contains 1.4 million to 1.5 million clones, roughly 97% of which appear only once. A CD45RA+ naive subset and a CD45RA-negative memory subset were split from CD4+ cells. Sequencing was performed on naive CD4+ T cells sorted from blood. As for subset: CD45RA+ positively selected. The chain links TRBV7-9 to TRBJ2-7; D could derive from TRBD1 or TRBD2 (7 bases each). This TCR derives from a man aged 25-40 years in good health. The CDR3 region has the DNA TGTGCCAGCAGCTTAGTCCAGGGGGGGCGCGAGCAGTACTTC. Residues: CASSLVQGGREQYF.